Listed here are 8 T cell receptor beta chains from one sample, sequenced in a study of response to subunit inactivated influenza vaccine. TCRdb analysed the RT-PCR reads with MiXCR anew, one entry per CDR3 protein. The sample has approximately 290,000 distinct CDR3 sequences, 22% seen once. The sample in question was PBMCs from blood, obtained less than 22 months after vaccination. These receptors came from a man in his fifties or sixties who received an inactivated influenza vaccine.

The chain joins TRBV14 to TRBJ2-7, with D unclear. This CDR3 contains 14 residues. CDR1 is SGHDN, CDR2 FVKESK, per germline. V lost 4 bases and J 0 bases, leaving 10 bases between the germline ends. In DNA, the CDR3 is TGTGCCAGCAGCCGAATCCATAGCTCCTACGAGCAGTACTTC. Protein product: CASSRIHSSYEQYF.

The chain combines TRBV28 with TRBJ2-7; tentatively, D is TRBD2 (6 bases). V gave up 5 bases and J gave up 3 bases, with 17 bases separating them. Per germline, CDR1 MDHEN and CDR2 SYDVKM. The CDR3 is 15 amino acids. In DNA form, the CDR3 reads TGTGCCAGCAGTGGCGGTGGTAGCGGAAACTACGAGCAGTACTTC. Its translation is CASSGGGSGNYEQYF.

This chain links TRBV5-1 with TRBJ2-4; weak D call: TRBD1 (5 bases). The CDR3 consists of 11 residues. V lost 5 bases and J lost 5, with 5 bases in between. Germline V CDR1 and CDR2: SGHRS, YFSETQ. CDR3 nucleotides: TGCGCCAGCAGACAGGAAAACATTCAGTACTTC. Translating it yields CASRQENIQYF.

The chain uses TRBV5-1 and TRBJ1-5, with 7 bases that match TRBD1. The V segment lost 4 bases and the J segment 7 bases; nucleotides outside the gene matches: 8. Per germline, CDR1 SGHRS and CDR2 YFSETQ. This CDR3 contains 14 residues. The CDR3 sequence is CASSRGQLGQPQHF. The DNA of the CDR3 is TGCGCCAGCAGCCGGGGACAGCTTGGGCAGCCCCAGCATTTT.

V is TRBV6-2 or TRBV6-3 and J is TRBJ2-7; possibly TRBD1 for D (5 bases). Germline values: CDR1 MNHEY, CDR2 SVGEGT. CDR3 length: 16 residues. V dropped 5 bases and J dropped 2 bases, with 19 bases sitting between them. The CDR3 region has the DNA TGTGCCAGCAGTCCGGACATGGCCCTACTAACCTACGAGCAGTACTTC. Residues: CASSPDMALLTYEQYF.

A few counts support this clonotype. The chain combines TRBV20-1 with TRBJ2-7; D gene uncertain. The germline V gene has CDR1 DFQATT and CDR2 SNEGSKA (reference sequence). The CDR3 sequence is 15 residues long. With 0 bases removed from V and 2 bases from J, the gap between germline ends came to 14 bases. CDR3 nucleotide sequence: TGCAGTGCTAGAGATTTGGGTATAACCGCCTACGAGCAGTACTTC. Translation: CSARDLGITAYEQYF.

A few counts support this clonotype. V gene TRBV9 combines with J gene TRBJ1-1, with D maybe TRBD1 (5 bases). The CDR3 has 17 residues. CDR1 is SGDLS, CDR2 YYNGEE, per germline. The V and J ends lost 0 bases and 1 base respectively, with 16 bases between them. The DNA of the CDR3 is TGTGCCAGCAGCGTAGCTACCAGGGATGGAGGGAACACTGAAGCTTTCTTT. Translation gives CASSVATRDGGNTEAFF.

This clonotype was observed many times. The V and J genes are TRBV12-3 or TRBV12-4 and TRBJ2-7, with TRBD1 identical over 11 bases. V dropped 3 bases and J dropped 4; count of bases not matched to a gene: 2. CDR3 length equals 14 residues. The CDR3 region is CASSFGTGGYEQYF. CDR3 DNA: TGTGCCAGCAGTTTTGGGACAGGGGGTTACGAGCAGTACTTC.